These 6 T cell receptor beta chains came from one sample sequenced in a study of blood T cell repertoires in COVID-19 (dated by TCRdb to 2020 to 2021). Libraries were constructed by the immunoSEQ multiplex PCR assay. TCRdb holds this immuneACCESS table with in-frame rearrangements only. Some clones are missing; in checked studies, unresolved V genes explain under half, and the rest has no known cause. This sample is represented by roughly 38,000 clones; roughly 78% of them were singletons. The ten largest clonotypes hold 33% of the sample. Sequences were obtained from peripheral blood. The receptors derive from a man in his fifties or sixties with acute or convalescent COVID-19.

The genes are TRBV5-8 and TRBJ2-3, with TRBD2 identical over 11 bases. The CDR3 covers 14 residues. Trimming removed 8 bases from V and 3 bases from J; junction bases left unmatched: 5. From germline, CDR1 is SGHTS and CDR2 YDEGEE. Here the CDR3 DNA reads TGTGCCAGTTCTAGCGGGAGGAATACAGATACGCAGTATTTT. Protein: CASSSGRNTDTQYF.

This clone came up once. The chain couples TRBV4-1 to TRBJ2-2; possible D gene TRBD2, 5 bases. The germline CDR1 and CDR2 sequences are MGHRA and YSYEKL. Deletions cut 2 bases from V and 6 bases from J, with 13 bases between. This CDR3 region has 15 residues. The chain's CDR3 is CASSQWAGGSGELFF. The CDR3 coding sequence is TGCGCCAGCAGCCAATGGGCGGGCGGTTCCGGGGAGCTGTTTTTT.

V is TRBV28 and J is TRBJ2-2; TRBD1 matches at 9 bases. Germline V gives CDR1 MDHEN, CDR2 SYDVKM. The V and J ends lost 5 bases and 4 bases, in that order; junction bases with no gene match: 5. There are 15 residues in the CDR3. In DNA, the CDR3 is TGTGCCAGCAGTACAGGGGGCTTGAGCACCGGGGAGCTGTTTTTT. Its protein product is CASSTGGLSTGELFF.

The rearrangement links TRBV5-4 to TRBJ1-1; weak D call: TRBD1 (5 bases). The germline V gene encodes CDR1 SGHNT and CDR2 YYREEE (reference sequence). V was clipped by 2 bases and J by 4 bases, with 9 bases between them. CDR3 length equals 13 residues. The CDR3 nucleotides are TGTGCCAGCAGCTTCAGGGATATCACTGAAGCTTTCTTT. Translating gives CASSFRDITEAFF.

The V gene is TRBV5-1, the J gene TRBJ2-1; 13 positions agree with TRBD2. Per germline, CDR1 SGHRS and CDR2 YFSETQ. The CDR3 covers 16 residues. The J segment lost 9 bases and the V segment lost 7 bases, leaving 13 bases of the junction unmatched. The chain's CDR3 is CASHEGGLAGYGEQFF. CDR3 coding DNA: TGCGCCAGCCATGAGGGGGGACTAGCGGGATACGGTGAGCAGTTCTTC. Full variable domain (remainder filled in from reference TRBV5-1 and TRBJ2-1): KAGVTQTPRYLIKTRGQQVTLSCSPISGHRSVSWYQQTPGQGLQFLFEYFSETQRNKGNFPGRFSGRQFSNSRSEMNVSTLELGDSALYLCASHEGGLAGYGEQFFGPGTRLTVL.

V and J are TRBV10-3 and TRBJ2-5; TRBD1 matches at 8 bases. J gave up 2 bases and V 8 bases, and 10 bases lay outside the gene matches. The CDR3 has 15 amino acids. Germline lookup yields CDR1 ENHRY and CDR2 SYGVKD. CDR3 sequence: CAISRDRGGQETQYF. In DNA, the CDR3 is TGTGCCATCTCCCGAGACAGGGGAGGTCAAGAGACCCAGTACTTC.